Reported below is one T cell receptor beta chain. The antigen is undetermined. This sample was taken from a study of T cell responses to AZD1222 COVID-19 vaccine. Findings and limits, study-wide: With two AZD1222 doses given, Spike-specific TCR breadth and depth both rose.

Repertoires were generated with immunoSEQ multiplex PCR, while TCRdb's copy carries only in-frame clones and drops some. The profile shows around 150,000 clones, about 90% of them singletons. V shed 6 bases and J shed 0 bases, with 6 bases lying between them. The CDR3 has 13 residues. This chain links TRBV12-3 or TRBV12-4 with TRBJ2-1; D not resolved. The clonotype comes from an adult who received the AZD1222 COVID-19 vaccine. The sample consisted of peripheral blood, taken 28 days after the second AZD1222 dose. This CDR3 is CASRRSSYNEQFF. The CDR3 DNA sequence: TGTGCCAGCAGAAGGAGCTCCTACAATGAGCAGTTCTTC.